Below are 8 T cell receptor beta chains sequenced from a single sample in a study of T cell repertoires in cytomegalovirus infection. In TCRdb, the reads were re-called with MiXCR into one record per CDR3 protein. Altogether around 280,000 distinct CDR3 sequences are present, approximately 13% being singletons, with the ten largest covering around 8.1%. The sample comprised PBMCs. The receptor source for this set is a human donor in good health (CMV status not recorded). Some clones in this sample may be carry-over from other donors' samples.

There are many counts of this clonotype. V usage is TRBV7-2 and J usage is TRBJ1-1; D ambiguous. CDR1 and CDR2 (germline): SGHTA, FQGNSA. Trimming cost V 5 bases and J 1 base, with 11 bases left between them. This CDR3 contains 14 residues. In DNA, the CDR3 is TGTGCCAGCAGCCGACGGGCACCGAACACTGAAGCTTTCTTT. Translating it yields CASSRRAPNTEAFF.

Only a few counts were recorded for this clonotype. The V call is TRBV29-1, the J call TRBJ1-1, with 9 positions matching TRBD1. Germline trimming cut 8 bases from V and 0 bases from J; bases unmatched to any gene: 7. The CDR3 totals 14 residues. CDR1 is SQVTM and CDR2 is ANQGSEA in the germline V gene. The CDR3 DNA reads TGCAGCACGTGGACAGGGGCTATGAACACTGAAGCTTTCTTT. Encoded protein: CSTWTGAMNTEAFF.

This clonotype has just a few counts. The chain links TRBV6-5 to TRBJ2-1; TRBD2 aligns across 7 bases. Looked up from germline, CDR1 is MNHEY and CDR2 is SVGAGI. Trimming at V came to 4 bases and at J to 4 bases, leaving 13 bases not matched to a gene. The CDR3 runs 17 residues. The CDR3, as DNA: TGTGCCAGCAGTTTACTTATCTCTGGGGGGGTTTACAATGAGCAGTTCTTC. This encodes CASSLLISGGVYNEQFF.

This clonotype was seen ten or more times. The chain employs TRBV4-3 and TRBJ1-3; 9 bases align to TRBD1. Trimming took 4 bases from V and 8 from J; bases not matched to a gene: 9. Germline values: CDR1 LGHNA, CDR2 YSLEER. The CDR3 runs to 15 residues. As DNA, the CDR3 is TGCGCCAGCAGCCCGGGACAGGGTGAATTGGACACCATATATTTT. Its translation: CASSPGQGELDTIYF.

The V call is TRBV19, the J call TRBJ2-1, with 9 bases matching TRBD1. The CDR3 runs to 14 residues. Per germline, CDR1 LNHDA and CDR2 SQIVND (reference sequence). V lost 0 bases, J lost 9 bases, and 3 bases stayed unmatched. The CDR3 coding sequence is TGTGCCAGTAGTATAGACGGGACAGGGCCTGAGCAGTTCTTC. This codes for CASSIDGTGPEQFF. The whole variable domain, filled in from reference TRBV19 and TRBJ2-1, reads DGGITQSPKYLFRKEGQNVTLSCEQNLNHDAMYWYRQDPGQGLRLIYYSQIVNDFQKGDIAEGYSVSREKKESFPLTVTSAQKNPTAFYLCASSIDGTGPEQFFGPGTRLTVL.

The chain combines TRBV10-3 with TRBJ2-3; 8 positions match TRBD2. This CDR3 is 14 amino acids long. After removal of 5 bases from V and 5 bases from J, the junction contained 6 bases not matched to a gene. Germline lookup yields CDR1 ENHRY and CDR2 SYGVKD. CDR3 bases: TGTGCCATCAGTCCGAGACTAGCGAAAGATACGCAGTATTTT. Translated, it gives CAISPRLAKDTQYF.

This clonotype occurred a few times. V and J are TRBV9 and TRBJ1-1, with D possibly matching TRBD1 (5 bases). This CDR3 is 12 amino acids long. The germline CDR1 and CDR2 sequences are SGDLS and YYNGEE. The V end was cut by 4 bases, the J end by 6 bases, with 10 bases between. The CDR3 loop reads CASSPPGAEAFF. CDR3 coding DNA: TGTGCCAGCAGCCCTCCGGGGGCTGAAGCTTTCTTT.

Many counts were recorded for this clonotype. V and J are TRBV5-8 and TRBJ2-1; D gene uncertain. Trimming cost V 2 bases and J 9 bases, with 18 bases left between them. CDR1 is SGHTS and CDR2 is YDEGEE in the germline V gene. CDR3 length: 15 amino acids. Here the CDR3 reads CASSLLLTASVEQFF. The CDR3 DNA reads as TGTGCCAGCAGCTTATTGCTAACAGCCTCGGTTGAGCAGTTCTTC.